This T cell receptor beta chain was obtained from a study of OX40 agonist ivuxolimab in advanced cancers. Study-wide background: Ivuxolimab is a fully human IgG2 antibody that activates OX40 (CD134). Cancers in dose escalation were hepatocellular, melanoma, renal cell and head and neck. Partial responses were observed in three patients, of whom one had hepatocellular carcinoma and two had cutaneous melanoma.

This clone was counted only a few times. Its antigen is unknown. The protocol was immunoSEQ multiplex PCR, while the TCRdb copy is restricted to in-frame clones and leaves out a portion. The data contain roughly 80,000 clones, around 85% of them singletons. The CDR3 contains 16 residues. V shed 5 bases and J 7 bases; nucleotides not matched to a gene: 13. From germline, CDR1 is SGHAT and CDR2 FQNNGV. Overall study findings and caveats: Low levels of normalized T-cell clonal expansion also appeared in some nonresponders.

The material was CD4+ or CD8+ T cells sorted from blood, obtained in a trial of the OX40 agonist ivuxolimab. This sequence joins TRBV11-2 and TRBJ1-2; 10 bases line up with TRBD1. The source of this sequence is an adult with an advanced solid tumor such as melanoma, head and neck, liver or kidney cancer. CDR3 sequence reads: CASSNQGQGLTGGYTF. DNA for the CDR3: TGTGCCAGCAGCAACCAGGGACAGGGGTTAACGGGTGGCTACACCTTC.